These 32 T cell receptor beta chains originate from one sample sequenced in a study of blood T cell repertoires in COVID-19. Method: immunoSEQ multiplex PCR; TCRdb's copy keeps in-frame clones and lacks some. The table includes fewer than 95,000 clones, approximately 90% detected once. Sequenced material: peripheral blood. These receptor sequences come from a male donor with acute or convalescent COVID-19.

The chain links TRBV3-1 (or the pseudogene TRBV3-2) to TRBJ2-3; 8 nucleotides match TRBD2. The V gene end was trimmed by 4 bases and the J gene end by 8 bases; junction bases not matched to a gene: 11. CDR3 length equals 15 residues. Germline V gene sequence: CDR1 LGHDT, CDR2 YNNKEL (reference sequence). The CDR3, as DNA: TGTGCCAGCAGCCCCCCGGGGGGGGACGAAGTTACGCAGTATTTT. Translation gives CASSPPGGDEVTQYF.

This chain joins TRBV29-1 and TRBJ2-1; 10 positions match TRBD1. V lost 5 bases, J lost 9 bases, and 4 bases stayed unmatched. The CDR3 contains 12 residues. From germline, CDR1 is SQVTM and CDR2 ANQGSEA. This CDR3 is CSVLGQGFEQFF. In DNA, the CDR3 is TGCAGCGTTCTGGGACAGGGGTTTGAGCAGTTCTTC.

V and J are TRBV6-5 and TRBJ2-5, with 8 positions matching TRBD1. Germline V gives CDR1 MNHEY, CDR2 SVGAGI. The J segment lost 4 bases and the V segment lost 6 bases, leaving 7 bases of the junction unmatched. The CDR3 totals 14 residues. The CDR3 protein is CASRIGTGTETQYF. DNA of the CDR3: TGTGCCAGCAGAATTGGGACAGGCACAGAGACCCAGTACTTC.

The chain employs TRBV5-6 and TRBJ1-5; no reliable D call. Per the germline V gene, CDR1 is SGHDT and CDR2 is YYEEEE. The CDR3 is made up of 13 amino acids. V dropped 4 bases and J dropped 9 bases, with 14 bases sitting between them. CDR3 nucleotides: TGTGCCAGCAGCCCAGGAGCGGTCGGGCCCCAGCATTTT. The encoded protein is CASSPGAVGPQHF.

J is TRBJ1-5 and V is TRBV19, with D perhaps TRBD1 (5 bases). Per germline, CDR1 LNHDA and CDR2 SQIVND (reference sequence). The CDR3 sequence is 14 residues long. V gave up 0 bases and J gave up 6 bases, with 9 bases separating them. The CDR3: CASSIEQGGQPQHF. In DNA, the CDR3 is TGTGCCAGTAGTATAGAGCAGGGTGGTCAGCCCCAGCATTTT.

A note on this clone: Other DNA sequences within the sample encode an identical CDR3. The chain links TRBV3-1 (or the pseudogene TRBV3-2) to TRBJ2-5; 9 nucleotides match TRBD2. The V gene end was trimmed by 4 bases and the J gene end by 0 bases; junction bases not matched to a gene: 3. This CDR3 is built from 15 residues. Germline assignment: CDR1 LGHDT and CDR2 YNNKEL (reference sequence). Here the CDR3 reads CASSLAGANQETQYF. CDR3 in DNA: TGTGCCAGCAGCCTAGCGGGGGCCAACCAAGAGACCCAGTACTTC.

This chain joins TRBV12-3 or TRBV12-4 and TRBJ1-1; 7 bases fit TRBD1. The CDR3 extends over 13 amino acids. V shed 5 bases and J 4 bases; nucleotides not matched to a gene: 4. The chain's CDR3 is CASSTDRVTEAFF. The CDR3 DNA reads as TGTGCCAGCAGTACAGACAGGGTCACTGAAGCTTTCTTT.

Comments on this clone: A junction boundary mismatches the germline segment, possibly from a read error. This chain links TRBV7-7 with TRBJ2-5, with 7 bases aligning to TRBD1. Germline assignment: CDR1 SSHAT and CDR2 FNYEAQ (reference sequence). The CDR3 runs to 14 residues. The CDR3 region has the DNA TGTGCTAGCAGCCTCGGGACAGTCCAAGAGACCCAGTACTTC. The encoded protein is CASSLGTVQETQYF. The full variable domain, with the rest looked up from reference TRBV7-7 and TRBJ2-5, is GAGVSQSPRYKVTKRGQDVTLRCDPISSHATLYWYQQALGQGPEFLTYFNYEAQPDKSGLPSDRFSAERPEGSISTLTIQRTEQRDSAMYRCASSLGTVQETQYFGPGTRLLVL.

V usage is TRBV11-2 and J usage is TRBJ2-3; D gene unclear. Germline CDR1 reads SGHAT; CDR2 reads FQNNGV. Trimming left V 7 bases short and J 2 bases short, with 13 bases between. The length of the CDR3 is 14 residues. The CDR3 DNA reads TGTGCCAGCACCCCTCCCTGGGCCACAGATACGCAGTATTTT. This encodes CASTPPWATDTQYF.

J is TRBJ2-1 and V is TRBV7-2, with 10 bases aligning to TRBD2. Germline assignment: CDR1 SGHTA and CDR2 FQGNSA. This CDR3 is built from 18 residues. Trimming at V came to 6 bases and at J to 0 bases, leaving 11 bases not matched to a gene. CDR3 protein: CASSFPLAGEDSYNEQFF. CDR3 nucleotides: TGTGCCAGCAGTTTTCCCCTAGCGGGGGAGGACTCCTACAATGAGCAGTTCTTC.

CDR3 sequence reads: CASSPRRGFAFYNSPLHF. For the CDR3, the DNA is TGTGCCAGCAGCCCGCGACGGGGGTTTGCCTTTTATAATTCACCCCTCCACTTT. The chain has TRBV21-1 and TRBJ1-6. TRBV21-1 is shown as a pseudogene. The CDR3 spans 18 residues.

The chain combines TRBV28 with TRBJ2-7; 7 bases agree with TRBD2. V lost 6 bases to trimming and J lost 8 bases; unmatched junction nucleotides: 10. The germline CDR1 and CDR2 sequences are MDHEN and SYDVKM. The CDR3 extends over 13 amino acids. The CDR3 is CASSPKVGGKQYF. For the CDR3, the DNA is TGTGCCAGCAGCCCAAAGGTCGGGGGGAAGCAGTACTTC.

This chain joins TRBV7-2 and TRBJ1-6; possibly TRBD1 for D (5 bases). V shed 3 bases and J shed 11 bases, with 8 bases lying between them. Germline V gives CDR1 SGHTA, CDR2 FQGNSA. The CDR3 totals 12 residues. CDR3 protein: CASSLQTAPLHF. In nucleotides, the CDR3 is TGTGCCAGCAGCTTGCAGACAGCACCCCTCCACTTT.

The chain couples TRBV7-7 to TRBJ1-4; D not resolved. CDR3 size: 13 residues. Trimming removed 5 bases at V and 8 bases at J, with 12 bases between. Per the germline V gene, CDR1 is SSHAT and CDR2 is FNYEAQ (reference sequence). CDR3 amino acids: CASSRLISEKLFF. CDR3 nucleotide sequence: TGTGCCAGCAGCCGCCTAATAAGCGAAAAACTGTTTTTT.

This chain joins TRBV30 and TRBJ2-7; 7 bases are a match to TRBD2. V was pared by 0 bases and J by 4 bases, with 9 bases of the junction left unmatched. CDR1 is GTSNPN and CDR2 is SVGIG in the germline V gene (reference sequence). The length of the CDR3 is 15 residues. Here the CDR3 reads CAWSVLGGGNYEQYF. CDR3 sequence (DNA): TGTGCCTGGAGTGTACTTGGGGGGGGGAATTACGAGCAGTACTTC. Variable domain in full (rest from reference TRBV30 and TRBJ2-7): SQTIHQWPATLVQPVGSPLSLECTVEGTSNPNLYWYRQAAGRGLQLLFYSVGIGQISSEVPQNLSASRPQDRQFILSSKKLLLSDSGFYLCAWSVLGGGNYEQYFGPGTRLTVT.

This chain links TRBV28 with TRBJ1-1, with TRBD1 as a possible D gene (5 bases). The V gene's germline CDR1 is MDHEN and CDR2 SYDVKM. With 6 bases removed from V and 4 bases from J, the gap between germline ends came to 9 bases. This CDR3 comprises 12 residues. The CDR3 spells CASRQGATEAFF. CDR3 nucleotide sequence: TGTGCCAGCAGGCAGGGCGCCACTGAAGCTTTCTTT.

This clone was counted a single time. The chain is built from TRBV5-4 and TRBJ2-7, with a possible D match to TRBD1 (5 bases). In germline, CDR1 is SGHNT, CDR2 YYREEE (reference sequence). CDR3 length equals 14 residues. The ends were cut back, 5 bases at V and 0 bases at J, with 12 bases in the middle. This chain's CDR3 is CASSPSGYSYEQYF. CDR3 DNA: TGTGCCAGCAGTCCATCAGGGTACTCCTACGAGCAGTACTTC.

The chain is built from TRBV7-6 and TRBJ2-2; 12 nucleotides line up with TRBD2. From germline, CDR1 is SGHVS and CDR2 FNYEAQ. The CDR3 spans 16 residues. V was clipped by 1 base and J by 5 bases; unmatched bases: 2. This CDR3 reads CASSLGLAGGTGELFF. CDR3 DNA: TGTGCCAGCAGCTTAGGGCTAGCGGGGGGGACCGGGGAGCTGTTTTTT.

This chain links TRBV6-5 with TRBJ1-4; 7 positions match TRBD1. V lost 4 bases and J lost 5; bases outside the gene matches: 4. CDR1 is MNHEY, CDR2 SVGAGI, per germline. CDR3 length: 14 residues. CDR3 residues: CASSSGGRNEKLFF. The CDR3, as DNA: TGTGCCAGCAGTTCAGGGGGTAGAAATGAAAAACTGTTTTTT.

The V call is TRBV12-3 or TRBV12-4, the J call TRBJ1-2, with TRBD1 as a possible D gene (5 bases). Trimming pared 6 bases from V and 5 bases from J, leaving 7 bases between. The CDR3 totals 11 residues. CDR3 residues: CASRRQYGYTF. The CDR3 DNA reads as TGTGCCAGCAGGAGACAGTATGGCTACACCTTC.

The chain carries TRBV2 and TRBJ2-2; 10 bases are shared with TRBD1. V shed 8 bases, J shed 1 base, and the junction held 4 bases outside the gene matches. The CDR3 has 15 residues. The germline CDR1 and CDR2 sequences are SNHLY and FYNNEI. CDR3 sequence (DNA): TGTGCCAGCGGCCGGGACAGGGGGAACACCGGGGAGCTGTTTTTT. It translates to CASGRDRGNTGELFF. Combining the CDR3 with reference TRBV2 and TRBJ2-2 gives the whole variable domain EPEVTQTPSHQVTQMGQEVILRCVPISNHLYFYWYRQILGQKVEFLVSFYNNEISEKSEIFDDQFSVERPDGSNFTLKIRSTKLEDSAMYFCASGRDRGNTGELFFGEGSRLTVL.

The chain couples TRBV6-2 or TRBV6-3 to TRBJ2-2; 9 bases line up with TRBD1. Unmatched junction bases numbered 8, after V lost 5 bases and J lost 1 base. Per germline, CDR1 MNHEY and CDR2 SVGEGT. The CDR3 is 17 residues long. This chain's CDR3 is CASSKTGTGMNTGELFF. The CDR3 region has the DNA TGTGCCAGCAGTAAAACCGGGACAGGGATGAACACCGGGGAGCTGTTTTTT.

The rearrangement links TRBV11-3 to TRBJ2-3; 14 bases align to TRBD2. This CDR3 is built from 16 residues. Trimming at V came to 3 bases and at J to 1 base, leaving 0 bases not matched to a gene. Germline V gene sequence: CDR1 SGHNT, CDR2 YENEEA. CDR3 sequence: CASSLGLAGGTDTQYF. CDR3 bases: TGTGCCAGCAGCTTGGGACTAGCGGGGGGCACAGATACGCAGTATTTT.

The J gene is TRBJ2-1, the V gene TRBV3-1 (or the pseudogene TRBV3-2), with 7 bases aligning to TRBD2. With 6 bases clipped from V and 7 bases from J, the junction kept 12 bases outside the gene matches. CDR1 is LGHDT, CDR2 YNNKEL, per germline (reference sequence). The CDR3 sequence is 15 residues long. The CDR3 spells CASSPQAGGGNEQFF. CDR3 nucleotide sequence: TGTGCCAGCAGTCCCCAGGCTGGGGGGGGGAATGAGCAGTTCTTC.

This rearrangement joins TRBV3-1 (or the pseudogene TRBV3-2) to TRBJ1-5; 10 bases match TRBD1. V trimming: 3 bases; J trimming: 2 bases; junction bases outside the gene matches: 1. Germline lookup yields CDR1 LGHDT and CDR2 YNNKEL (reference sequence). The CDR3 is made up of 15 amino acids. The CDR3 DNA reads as TGTGCCAGCAGCCACGGGACAGGGGGCAATCAGCCCCAGCATTTT. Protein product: CASSHGTGGNQPQHF.

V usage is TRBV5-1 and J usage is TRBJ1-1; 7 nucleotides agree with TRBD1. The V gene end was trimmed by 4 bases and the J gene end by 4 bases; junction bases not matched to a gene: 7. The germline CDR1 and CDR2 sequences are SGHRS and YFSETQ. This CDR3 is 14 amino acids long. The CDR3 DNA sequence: TGCGCCAGCAGCCGGGACAGTAGTTCCACTGAAGCTTTCTTT. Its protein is CASSRDSSSTEAFF.

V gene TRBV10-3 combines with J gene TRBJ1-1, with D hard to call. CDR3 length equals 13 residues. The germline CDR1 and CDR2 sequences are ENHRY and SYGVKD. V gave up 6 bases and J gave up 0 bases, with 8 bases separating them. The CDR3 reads CAISPLLNTEAFF. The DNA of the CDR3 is TGTGCCATCAGCCCCTTATTGAACACTGAAGCTTTCTTT.

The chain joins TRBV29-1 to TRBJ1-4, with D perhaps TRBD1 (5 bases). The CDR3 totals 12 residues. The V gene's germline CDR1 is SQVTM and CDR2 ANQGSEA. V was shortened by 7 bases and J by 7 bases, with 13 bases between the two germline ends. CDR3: CSAGLGGEKLFF. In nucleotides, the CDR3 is TGCAGCGCTGGGTTGGGGGGTGAAAAACTGTTTTTT.

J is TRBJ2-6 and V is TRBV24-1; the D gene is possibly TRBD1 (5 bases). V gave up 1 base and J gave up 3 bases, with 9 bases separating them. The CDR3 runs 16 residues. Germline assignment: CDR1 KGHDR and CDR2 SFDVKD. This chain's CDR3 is CATSDFKGDGANVLTF. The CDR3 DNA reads TGTGCCACCAGTGATTTTAAAGGGGATGGGGCCAACGTCCTGACTTTC.

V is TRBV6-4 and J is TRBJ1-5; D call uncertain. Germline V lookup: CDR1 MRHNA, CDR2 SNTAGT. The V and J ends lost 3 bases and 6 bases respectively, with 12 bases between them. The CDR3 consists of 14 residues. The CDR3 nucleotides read TGTGCCAGCAGTGAAACCAGCGCGGGTCAGCCCCAGCATTTT. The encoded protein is CASSETSAGQPQHF.

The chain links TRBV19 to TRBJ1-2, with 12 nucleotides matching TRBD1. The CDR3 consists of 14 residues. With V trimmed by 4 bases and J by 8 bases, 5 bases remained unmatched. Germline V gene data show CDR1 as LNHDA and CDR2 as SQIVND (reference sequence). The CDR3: CASSKGQGARGYTF. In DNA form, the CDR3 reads TGTGCCAGTAGTAAGGGACAGGGGGCGCGAGGCTACACCTTC.

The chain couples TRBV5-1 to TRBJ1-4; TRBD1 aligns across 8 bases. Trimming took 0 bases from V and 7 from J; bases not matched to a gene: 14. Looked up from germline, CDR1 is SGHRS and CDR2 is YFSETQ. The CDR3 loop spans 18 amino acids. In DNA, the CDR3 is TGCGCCAGCAGCTTGGACAGGGGGAATTCACCCAAAGGTGAAAAACTGTTTTTT. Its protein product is CASSLDRGNSPKGEKLFF. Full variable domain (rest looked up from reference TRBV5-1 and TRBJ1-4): KAGVTQTPRYLIKTRGQQVTLSCSPISGHRSVSWYQQTPGQGLQFLFEYFSETQRNKGNFPGRFSGRQFSNSRSEMNVSTLELGDSALYLCASSLDRGNSPKGEKLFFGSGTQLSVL.